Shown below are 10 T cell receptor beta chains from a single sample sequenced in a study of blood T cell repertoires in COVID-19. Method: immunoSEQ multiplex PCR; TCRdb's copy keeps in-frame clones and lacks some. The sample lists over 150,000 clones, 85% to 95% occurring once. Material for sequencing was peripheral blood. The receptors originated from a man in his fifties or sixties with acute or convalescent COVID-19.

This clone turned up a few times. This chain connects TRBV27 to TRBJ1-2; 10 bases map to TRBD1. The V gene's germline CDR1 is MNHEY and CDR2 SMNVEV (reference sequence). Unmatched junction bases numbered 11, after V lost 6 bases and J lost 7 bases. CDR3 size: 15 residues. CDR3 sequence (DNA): TGTGCCAGCAGGGCCTCGGGACAGGGGAAGGGTGGCTACACCTTC. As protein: CASRASGQGKGGYTF.

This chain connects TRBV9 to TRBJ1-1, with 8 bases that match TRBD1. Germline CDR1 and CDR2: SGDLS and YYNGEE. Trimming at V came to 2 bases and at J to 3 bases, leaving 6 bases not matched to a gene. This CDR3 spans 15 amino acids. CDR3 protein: CASSVLGTGDTEAFF. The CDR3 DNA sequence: TGTGCCAGCAGCGTTCTCGGGACAGGCGACACTGAAGCTTTCTTT.

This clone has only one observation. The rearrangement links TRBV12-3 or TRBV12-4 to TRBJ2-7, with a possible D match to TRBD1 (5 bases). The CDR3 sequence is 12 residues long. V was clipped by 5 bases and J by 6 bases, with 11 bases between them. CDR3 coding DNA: TGTGCCAGCAGTCCAGGGATAGGCGAGCAGTACTTC. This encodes CASSPGIGEQYF.

CDR3 loop: CASSYLTGTAKNIQYF. CDR3 nucleotide sequence: TGTGCCAGCAGCTATTTGACAGGGACGGCCAAAAACATTCAGTACTTC. The rearrangement joins TRBV7-2 to TRBJ2-4; 7 bases are a match to TRBD1. Germline values: CDR1 SGHTA, CDR2 FQGNSA. This CDR3 spans 16 amino acids. J was trimmed by 1 base and V by 4 bases; bases with no gene match: 7.

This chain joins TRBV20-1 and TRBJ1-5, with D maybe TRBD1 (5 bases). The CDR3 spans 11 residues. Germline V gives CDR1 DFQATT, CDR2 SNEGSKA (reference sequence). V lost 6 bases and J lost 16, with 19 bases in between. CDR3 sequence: CSAYAGGGEHF. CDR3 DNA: TGCAGTGCCTACGCGGGGGGAGGAGAACATTTT.

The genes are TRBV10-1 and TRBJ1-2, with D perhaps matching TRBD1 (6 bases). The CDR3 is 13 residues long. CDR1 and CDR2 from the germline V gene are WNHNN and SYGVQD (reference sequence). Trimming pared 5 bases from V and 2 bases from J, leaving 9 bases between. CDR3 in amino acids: CASSRTANYGYTF. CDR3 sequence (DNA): TGCGCCAGCAGTCGGACAGCCAACTATGGCTACACCTTC.

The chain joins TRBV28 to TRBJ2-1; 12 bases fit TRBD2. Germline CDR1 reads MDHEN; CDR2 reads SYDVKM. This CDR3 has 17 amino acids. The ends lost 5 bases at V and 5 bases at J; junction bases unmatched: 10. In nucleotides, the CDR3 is TGTGCCAGCAGTATTAGACTAGCGGGAGAGGCAAACAATGAGCAGTTCTTC. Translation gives CASSIRLAGEANNEQFF.

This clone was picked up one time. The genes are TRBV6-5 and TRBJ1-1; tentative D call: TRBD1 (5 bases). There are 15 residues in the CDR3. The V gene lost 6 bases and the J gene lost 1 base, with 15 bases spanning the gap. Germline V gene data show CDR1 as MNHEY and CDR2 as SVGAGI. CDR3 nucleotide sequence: TGTGCCAGCAGCAGTGGAGGGGCTGGGAACACTGAAGCTTTCTTT. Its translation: CASSSGGAGNTEAFF.

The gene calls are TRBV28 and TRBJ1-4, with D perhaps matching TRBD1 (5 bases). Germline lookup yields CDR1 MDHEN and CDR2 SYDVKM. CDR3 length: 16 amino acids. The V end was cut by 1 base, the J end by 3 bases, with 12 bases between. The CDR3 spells CASSLSPWGANEKLFF. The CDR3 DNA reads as TGTGCCAGCAGTTTATCTCCCTGGGGGGCTAATGAAAAACTGTTTTTT.

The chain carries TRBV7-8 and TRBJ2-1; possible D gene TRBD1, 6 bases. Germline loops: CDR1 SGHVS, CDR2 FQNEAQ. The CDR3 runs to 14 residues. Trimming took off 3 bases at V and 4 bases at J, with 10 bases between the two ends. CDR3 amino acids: CASSFRDTYNEQFF. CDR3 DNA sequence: TGTGCCAGCAGCTTCCGGGACACTTACAATGAGCAGTTCTTC.